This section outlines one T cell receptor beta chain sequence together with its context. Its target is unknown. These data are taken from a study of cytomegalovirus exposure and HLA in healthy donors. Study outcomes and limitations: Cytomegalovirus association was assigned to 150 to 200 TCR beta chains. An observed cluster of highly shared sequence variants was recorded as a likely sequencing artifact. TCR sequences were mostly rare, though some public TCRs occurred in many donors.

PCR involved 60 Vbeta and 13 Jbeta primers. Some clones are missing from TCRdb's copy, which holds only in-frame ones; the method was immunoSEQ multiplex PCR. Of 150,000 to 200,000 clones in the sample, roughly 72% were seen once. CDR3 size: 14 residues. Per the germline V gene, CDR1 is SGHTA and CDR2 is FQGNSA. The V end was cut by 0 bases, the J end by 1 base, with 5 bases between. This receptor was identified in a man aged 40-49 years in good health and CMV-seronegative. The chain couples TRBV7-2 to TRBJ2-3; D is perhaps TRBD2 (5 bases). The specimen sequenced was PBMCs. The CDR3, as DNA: TGTGCCAGCAGCTTAGCGCGGGGCACAGATACGCAGTATTTT. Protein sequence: CASSLARGTDTQYF.